The 10 T cell receptor beta chains reported below all come from one sample, sequenced in a study of cytomegalovirus exposure and HLA in healthy donors. Assay: immunoSEQ multiplex PCR; the TCRdb copy retains only in-frame clones and omits some. This sample has 220,000 or so clones; around four fifths occur once, and the top ten carry less than 7%. Specimen: PBMCs. All receptors derive from a woman under 30 in good health and CMV-seronegative.

The V and J genes are TRBV30 and TRBJ1-1, with D possibly being TRBD1 (5 bases). The germline gives CDR1 GTSNPN, CDR2 SVGIG (reference sequence). CDR3 length equals 14 residues. V was trimmed by 3 bases and J by 2 bases, leaving 13 bases between them. The CDR3 region has the DNA TGTGCCTGGAGCCCGGGGCAGGCAAACACTGAAGCTTTCTTT. Encoded protein: CAWSPGQANTEAFF.

This clone has only a few counts. The V call is TRBV27, the J call TRBJ1-1; 12 bases line up with TRBD1. Germline CDR1 reads MNHEY; CDR2 reads SMNVEV (reference sequence). The CDR3 is 16 residues long. The J segment lost 6 bases and the V segment lost 3 bases, leaving 8 bases of the junction unmatched. CDR3 protein: CASSLQGTGGRAEAFF. DNA of the CDR3: TGTGCCAGCAGTTTGCAAGGGACAGGGGGCAGGGCTGAAGCTTTCTTT.

The chain is built from TRBV27 and TRBJ1-1; perhaps TRBD1 as D (5 bases). The CDR3 runs to 14 residues. Trimming shortened V by 1 base and J by 4 bases, and 10 bases separated the two germline ends. CDR1 and CDR2 (germline): MNHEY, SMNVEV (reference sequence). Written as DNA, the CDR3 is TGTGCCAGCAGTTTATGGGGCAGCGGCACTGAAGCTTTCTTT. Protein product: CASSLWGSGTEAFF.

The chain is built from TRBV7-8 and TRBJ2-5, with 12 bases that match TRBD2. Germline CDR1 is SGHVS and CDR2 is FQNEAQ. The trim removed 5 bases at V and 1 base at J, leaving 5 bases unmatched. This CDR3 comprises 16 residues. CDR3 loop: CASSPRTSGVQETQYF. CDR3 in DNA: TGTGCCAGCAGCCCCCGGACTAGCGGGGTCCAAGAGACCCAGTACTTC.

J is TRBJ1-1 and V is TRBV27; 7 positions match TRBD1. CDR1 MNHEY and CDR2 SMNVEV come from the germline V gene (reference sequence). Trimming took 6 bases from V and 0 from J; bases not matched to a gene: 10. The CDR3 extends over 16 amino acids. CDR3 DNA: TGTGCCAGCAGGACCGGGGCAGGGGGGATGAACACTGAAGCTTTCTTT. This encodes CASRTGAGGMNTEAFF.

The rearrangement joins TRBV27 to TRBJ2-4; TRBD2 matches 15 bases. This CDR3 has 17 residues. Germline CDR1 MNHEY, CDR2 SMNVEV (reference sequence). V lost 6 bases, J lost 2 bases, and 5 bases stayed unmatched. For the CDR3, the DNA is TGTGCCAGCAGCGGGGGACTAGCGGGAGGAACCAAAAACATTCAGTACTTC. This gives the protein CASSGGLAGGTKNIQYF.

This chain joins TRBV5-1 and TRBJ2-1; 7 nucleotides agree with TRBD1. The CDR3 has 13 residues. V lost 4 bases to trimming and J lost 6 bases; unmatched junction nucleotides: 4. The germline CDR1 and CDR2 sequences are SGHRS and YFSETQ. The CDR3 DNA reads TGCGCCAGCAGCCTCGACAGGGTCAATGAGCAGTTCTTC. This codes for CASSLDRVNEQFF.

This clone was seen only a few times. The V call is TRBV18, the J call TRBJ1-1, with 8 bases that match TRBD1. Germline values: CDR1 KGHSH, CDR2 LQKENI. The CDR3 loop spans 14 amino acids. With V trimmed by 4 bases and J by 2 bases, 3 bases remained unmatched. The CDR3 loop is CASSRDRINTEAFF. DNA for the CDR3: TGTGCCAGCTCACGGGACAGGATTAACACTGAAGCTTTCTTT. The whole variable domain, remainder taken from reference TRBV18 and TRBJ1-1, is NAGVMQNPRHLVRRRGQEARLRCSPMKGHSHVYWYRQLPEEGLKFMVYLQKENIIDESGMPKERFSAEFPKEGPSILRIQQVVRGDSAAYFCASSRDRINTEAFFGQGTRLTVV.

In the case of this clone: A single base separates this from a much larger clone, so it may be a read error. The sample holds other DNA sequences that translate to the same CDR3. This chain connects TRBV7-9 to TRBJ2-7; TRBD1 aligns across 9 bases. Losses at the gene ends were 5 bases for V and 1 base for J; bases not matched to a gene: 3. Germline V gene data show CDR1 as SEHNR and CDR2 as FQNEAQ (reference sequence). The CDR3 is 14 residues long. The CDR3 spells CASSAGTGSYEQYF. The CDR3 nucleotides are TGTGCCAGCAGCGCCGGGACAGGGTCCTACGAGCAGTACTTC.

This sequence joins TRBV30 and TRBJ2-1; 8 bases fit TRBD2. This CDR3 is built from 14 residues. V lost 5 bases to trimming and J lost 2 bases; unmatched junction nucleotides: 5. Germline loops: CDR1 GTSNPN, CDR2 SVGIG (reference sequence). Written as DNA, the CDR3 is TGTGCCTGGTGTTTAGCGGGACCCTACAATGAGCAGTTCTTC. It codes for CAWCLAGPYNEQFF.